The 29 T cell receptor beta chains in this list originate from one sample, sequenced in a study of blood T cells in healthy people across ages (dated by TCRdb to 2015 to 2017). The library was produced with 5' RACE. For sequencing, an Illumina HiSeq 2500 was employed. A second roughly 6 to 12 cycle PCR used a sample-barcoded 5' primer and a J-beta primer mix. TCRdb trimmed public reads at Q25 via fastp, called clones via MiXCR and kept in-frame beta chains. When rows share a CDR3 protein, they turn into one entry using the most common DNA and genes. The sample table shows hundreds of thousands of distinct CDR3 sequences, and 49% are seen once. The top ten clones comprise roughly 31% of the sample. Sequenced sample: blood. These receptors came from a woman aged 55-75 years in good health.

The chain recombines TRBV7-7 with TRBJ2-5; a possible D gene is TRBD2 (5 bases). The CDR3 extends over 14 amino acids. Germline lookup yields CDR1 SSHAT and CDR2 FNYEAQ (reference sequence). Deletions cut 0 bases from V and 7 bases from J, with 12 bases between. The CDR3 region has the DNA TGTGCCAGCAGCTTAGCCGAGGCCGGAGGGACCCAGTACTTC. Protein sequence: CASSLAEAGGTQYF.

Of note for this clonotype: An end of the junction differs from the germline gene, which may be a read error. The V call is TRBV4-2, the J call TRBJ1-6; 7 bases line up with TRBD1. Germline CDR1 reads LGHNA; CDR2 reads YNFKEQ. There are 15 residues in the CDR3. CDR3 DNA sequence: TGTGTCAGCAGCCGTGGGCAGGGGGGAAATGCACCCCTCCACTTT. It codes for CVSSRGQGGNAPLHF.

Ten or more counts support this clonotype. The chain joins TRBV5-1 to TRBJ1-1, with no clear D. V was trimmed by 0 bases and J by 0 bases, leaving 6 bases between them. CDR3 length: 14 residues. Germline lookup yields CDR1 SGHRS and CDR2 YFSETQ. CDR3 nucleotides: TGCGCCAGCAGCTTGGTGGCTGTGAACACTGAAGCTTTCTTT. Translation gives CASSLVAVNTEAFF.

This clonotype was recorded once. Compared with germline, one end of the junction differs, possibly owing to a read error. V usage is TRBV3-1 and J usage is TRBJ2-5, with D perhaps matching TRBD2 (5 bases). Germline assignment: CDR1 LGHDT and CDR2 YNNKEL (reference sequence). The CDR3 is 14 amino acids. The CDR3 here is CVSSQDTRQETQYF. The CDR3 nucleotides read TGTGTCAGCAGCCAAGATACTAGACAAGAGACCCAGTACTTC.

The chain has TRBV29-1 and TRBJ2-3; D gene unclear. CDR3 length: 11 amino acids. From germline, CDR1 is SQVTM and CDR2 ANQGSEA. CDR3 sequence reads: CSVRGTDTQYF. The CDR3 DNA sequence: TGCAGTGTAAGGGGCACAGATACGCAGTATTTT.

This chain uses TRBV28 with TRBJ2-1, with TRBD2 as a possible D gene (5 bases). The DNA end is a closer match to TRBJ2-7, so the J assignment may be wrong. The CDR3 totals 14 residues. Per germline, CDR1 MDHEN and CDR2 SYDVKM. CDR3 region: CASSLPGLFYEQYF. The CDR3 bases are TGTGCCAGCAGTTTACCAGGACTCTTCTACGAGCAGTACTTC.

The chain carries TRBV7-9 and TRBJ2-1; 12 positions match TRBD2. V lost 5 bases to trimming and J lost 8 bases; unmatched junction nucleotides: 13. In germline, CDR1 is SEHNR, CDR2 FQNEAQ (reference sequence). The CDR3 runs 17 residues. CDR3 bases: TGTGCCAGCAGCCCACGGACTAGCGGGATCCCCGGACATGAGCAGTTCTTC. Amino acid sequence: CASSPRTSGIPGHEQFF.

The chain carries TRBV7-9 and TRBJ2-3; 7 nucleotides align to TRBD2. With V trimmed by 6 bases and J by 6 bases, 15 bases remained unmatched. The CDR3 runs 16 residues. CDR1 and CDR2 from the germline V gene are SEHNR and FQNEAQ (reference sequence). CDR3 residues: CASRPGRGWKIDTQYF. As DNA, the CDR3 is TGTGCCAGCAGACCAGGGAGGGGCTGGAAAATTGATACGCAGTATTTT. The full variable domain, in which reference TRBV7-9 and TRBJ2-3 provide the parts outside the CDR3, is DTGVSQNPRHKITKRGQNVTFRCDPISEHNRLYWYRQTLGQGPEFLTYFQNEAQLEKSRLLSDRFSAERPKGSFSTLEIQRTEQGDSAMYLCASRPGRGWKIDTQYFGPGTRLTVL.

The chain links TRBV12-3 or TRBV12-4 to TRBJ2-3; 9 nucleotides align to TRBD1. The CDR3 is 16 amino acids. V lost 7 bases to trimming and J lost 2 bases; unmatched junction nucleotides: 10. In DNA form, the CDR3 reads TGTGCCAGCACCGCCCGCCGGGACAGGGACACAGATACGCAGTATTTT. As protein: CASTARRDRDTDTQYF.

The chain is built from TRBV7-9 and TRBJ2-5; TRBD2 matches at 11 bases. The germline gives CDR1 SEHNR, CDR2 FQNEAQ (reference sequence). This CDR3 region has 15 residues. The ends lost 2 bases at V and 4 bases at J; junction bases unmatched: 3. Here the CDR3 reads CASSLLAGGGETQYF. The CDR3 DNA follows: TGTGCCAGCAGCTTACTAGCGGGAGGTGGAGAGACCCAGTACTTC.

The rearrangement joins TRBV7-9 to TRBJ1-2; D may be TRBD1 (5 bases). The CDR3 is 15 residues long. From germline, CDR1 is SEHNR and CDR2 FQNEAQ (reference sequence). Between the trimmed V and J ends, which lost 0 bases and 4 bases, there was a span of 12 bases. Written as DNA, the CDR3 is TGTGCCAGCAGCTTAGCTGAGGGGCCATCCTATGGCTACACCTTC. Its protein product is CASSLAEGPSYGYTF. The full variable domain, in which reference TRBV7-9 and TRBJ1-2 provide the parts outside the CDR3, is DTGVSQNPRHKITKRGQNVTFRCDPISEHNRLYWYRQTLGQGPEFLTYFQNEAQLEKSRLLSDRFSAERPKGSFSTLEIQRTEQGDSAMYLCASSLAEGPSYGYTFGSGTRLTVV.

In regard to this clonotype: This may stem from a read error, because a much larger clone lies one nucleotide away. The gene calls are TRBV9 and TRBJ2-3; tentatively, D is TRBD1 (5 bases). Germline V lookup: CDR1 SGDLS, CDR2 YYNGEE. The CDR3 consists of 16 residues. CDR3 region: CASNVTGETSTDTQYF. The CDR3 DNA follows: TGTGCCAGCAACGTAACAGGAGAAACCAGCACAGATACGCAGTATTTT.

The sample holds one count of this clonotype. The J gene is TRBJ2-1, the V gene TRBV4-2, with D perhaps TRBD2 (6 bases). The CDR3 has 17 residues. Germline lookup yields CDR1 LGHNA and CDR2 YNFKEQ. Trimming shortened V by 0 bases and J by 5 bases, and 17 bases separated the two germline ends. The CDR3 bases are TGTGCCAGCAGCCAAGATCGAGGGACGCGGGGTAACAATGAGCAGTTCTTC. This sequence encodes CASSQDRGTRGNNEQFF.

This rearrangement joins TRBV7-9 to TRBJ1-2; D possibly corresponds to TRBD1 (6 bases). Germline CDR1 is SEHNR and CDR2 is FQNEAQ (reference sequence). There are 15 residues in the CDR3. Trimming took 4 bases from V and 4 from J, leaving 16 bases between them. The CDR3, as DNA: TGTGCCAGCAGCTCAGACTCCAGGGGTCCCTATGGCTACACCTTC. Residues: CASSSDSRGPYGYTF.

The rearrangement joins TRBV9 to TRBJ2-1, with no clear D. CDR3 length: 14 residues. V dropped 0 bases and J dropped 7 bases, with 11 bases sitting between them. The germline gives CDR1 SGDLS, CDR2 YYNGEE. CDR3 nucleotide sequence: TGTGCCAGCAGCGTAGTGTCGTCTTGGAATGAGCAGTTCTTC. It codes for CASSVVSSWNEQFF.

This chain uses TRBV12-3 or TRBV12-4 with TRBJ2-7; TRBD1 might be the D (6 bases). V dropped 5 bases and J dropped 2 bases, with 19 bases sitting between them. This CDR3 is 16 amino acids long. The CDR3 sequence is CASSPKPGQITYEQYF. The CDR3 region has the DNA TGTGCCAGCAGTCCAAAACCGGGACAAATCACCTACGAGCAGTACTTC.

The chain couples TRBV5-1 to TRBJ2-5; 10 nucleotides align to TRBD2. In germline, CDR1 is SGHRS, CDR2 YFSETQ. V lost 5 bases and J lost 2; bases outside the gene matches: 15. The CDR3 contains 18 residues. DNA for the CDR3: TGCGCCAGCAGAAGCACTAGCGGGACCCTTATGGGGCAAGAGACCCAGTACTTC. As protein: CASRSTSGTLMGQETQYF.

The chain is built from TRBV29-1 and TRBJ1-4; 7 nucleotides align to TRBD1. V lost 3 bases, J lost 8 bases, and 9 bases stayed unmatched. Germline assignment: CDR1 SQVTM and CDR2 ANQGSEA. The CDR3 extends over 14 amino acids. CDR3 DNA: TGCAGCGTTGACCCGACAGGGATGGGGGAAAAACTGTTTTTT. This codes for CSVDPTGMGEKLFF.

This clonotype appeared a few times. This may stem from a read error, because a much larger clone lies one nucleotide away. This chain's CDR3 is CASSPCGGSDTQYF. The CDR3 DNA reads as TGTGCCAGCTCACCTTGCGGGGGATCCGATACGCAGTATTTT. The genes are TRBV18 and TRBJ2-3; 7 bases are shared with TRBD2. The CDR3 sequence is 14 residues long. CDR1 and CDR2 (germline): KGHSH, LQKENI. Trimming took 3 bases from V and 6 from J; bases not matched to a gene: 6. Full variable domain (outside the CDR3, taken from reference TRBV18 and TRBJ2-3): NAGVMQNPRHLVRRRGQEARLRCSPMKGHSHVYWYRQLPEEGLKFMVYLQKENIIDESGMPKERFSAEFPKEGPSILRIQQVVRGDSAAYFCASSPCGGSDTQYFGPGTRLTVL.

This clonotype was detected a few times. V usage is TRBV6-5 and J usage is TRBJ1-2; 7 bases fit TRBD1. Germline V lookup: CDR1 MNHEY, CDR2 SVGAGI. The CDR3 is 12 residues long. Unmatched junction bases numbered 4, after V lost 9 bases and J lost 3 bases. The CDR3 nucleotides read TGTGCCAGTAGAGGGACAGACTATGGCTACACCTTC. Translation: CASRGTDYGYTF.

This clonotype was counted only a few times. The chain carries TRBV24-1 and TRBJ2-1; 9 positions agree with TRBD2. Germline V gene data show CDR1 as KGHDR and CDR2 as SFDVKD. The CDR3 has 17 amino acids. The V gene end was trimmed by 3 bases and the J gene end by 2 bases; junction bases not matched to a gene: 7. CDR3 bases: TGTGCCACCAGTGATCTCCTTAGCGGGGGCACCTACAATGAGCAGTTCTTC. It specifies CATSDLLSGGTYNEQFF.

Many counts were recorded for this clonotype. V is TRBV27 and J is TRBJ2-5; 10 bases map to TRBD2. The CDR3 loop spans 16 amino acids. V lost 1 base to trimming and J lost 5 bases; unmatched junction nucleotides: 7. The germline V gene encodes CDR1 MNHEY and CDR2 SMNVEV (reference sequence). CDR3 sequence (DNA): TGTGCCAGCAGTTTATTCCCCAGCGGGAGGGCCGAGACCCAGTACTTC. It translates to CASSLFPSGRAETQYF.

The chain links TRBV5-1 to TRBJ2-5; TRBD1 agrees at 12 bases. This CDR3 contains 16 residues. J was trimmed by 0 bases and V by 4 bases; bases with no gene match: 4. CDR1 SGHRS and CDR2 YFSETQ come from the germline V gene. CDR3 amino acids: CASSPGDRGHQETQYF. The CDR3, as DNA: TGCGCCAGCAGCCCGGGGGACAGGGGGCACCAAGAGACCCAGTACTTC.

CDR3 sequence: CSGDYRAYEQYF. The CDR3 coding sequence is TGCAGTGGGGACTACAGGGCCTACGAGCAGTACTTC. The J gene is TRBJ2-7, the V gene TRBV20-1, with D possibly TRBD2 on 7 matching bases. In germline, CDR1 is DFQATT, CDR2 SNEGSKA (reference sequence). Between the trimmed V and J ends, which lost 7 bases and 2 bases, there was a span of 12 bases. This CDR3 is built from 12 residues.

This clonotype came up a few times. The rearrangement joins TRBV4-3 to TRBJ2-7, with TRBD1 as a possible D gene (6 bases). The CDR3 extends over 15 amino acids. The germline gives CDR1 LGHNA, CDR2 YSLEER. V was cut by 2 bases and J by 4 bases, with 15 bases left in between. The CDR3 region has the DNA TGCGCCAGCAGCCAATACCAGGGGACGATTTACGAGCAGTACTTC. Its protein product is CASSQYQGTIYEQYF.

This clonotype was seen more than once but under ten times. The rearrangement uses TRBV7-8 and TRBJ2-7, with a possible D match to TRBD2 (6 bases). The CDR3 consists of 16 residues. Germline lookup yields CDR1 SGHVS and CDR2 FQNEAQ. V shed 1 base and J shed 0 bases, with 13 bases lying between them. CDR3 nucleotides: TGTGCCAGCAGCTTAGGCCCGAGGGGAGGCTCCTACGAGCAGTACTTC. It codes for CASSLGPRGGSYEQYF.

This CDR3 reads CASSPYSGRAAEQYF. CDR3 DNA: TGTGCCAGCAGCCCATATAGCGGGAGGGCTGCCGAGCAGTACTTC. The V call is TRBV7-2, the J call TRBJ2-7; 11 bases are a match to TRBD2. CDR3 length: 15 amino acids. The J segment lost 6 bases and the V segment lost 5 bases, leaving 9 bases of the junction unmatched. CDR1 SGHTA and CDR2 FQGNSA come from the germline V gene.

This chain links TRBV10-3 with TRBJ2-4; TRBD2 matches 8 bases. This CDR3 spans 12 amino acids. Germline V CDR1 and CDR2: ENHRY, SYGVKD. Trimming cost V 2 bases and J 13 bases; bases outside gene matches: 4. In nucleotides, the CDR3 is TGTGCCATCAGTGAGCAGACGGGGGGGCAGTACTTC. Its protein product is CAISEQTGGQYF.

CDR3 region: CASSLSSSLFHEQYF. The CDR3 bases are TGTGCCAGCAGCTTAAGCTCTAGTTTGTTCCACGAGCAGTACTTC. The chain recombines TRBV7-3 with TRBJ2-7; D gene unclear. CDR1 is SGHTA and CDR2 is FQGTGA in the germline V gene. The CDR3 sequence is 15 residues long. With 1 base removed from V and 5 bases from J, the gap between germline ends came to 15 bases.